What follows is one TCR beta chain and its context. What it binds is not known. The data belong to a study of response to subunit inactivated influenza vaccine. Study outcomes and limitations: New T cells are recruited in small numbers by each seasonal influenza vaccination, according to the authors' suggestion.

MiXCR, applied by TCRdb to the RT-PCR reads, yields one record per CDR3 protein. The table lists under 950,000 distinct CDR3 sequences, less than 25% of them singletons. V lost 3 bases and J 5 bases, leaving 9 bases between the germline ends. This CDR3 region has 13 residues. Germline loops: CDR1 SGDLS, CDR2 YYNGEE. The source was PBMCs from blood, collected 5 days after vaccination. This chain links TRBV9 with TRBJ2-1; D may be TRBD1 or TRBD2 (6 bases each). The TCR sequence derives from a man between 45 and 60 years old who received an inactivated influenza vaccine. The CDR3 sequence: CASSDGGHNEQFF. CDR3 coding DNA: TGTGCCAGCAGCGATGGGGGGCACAATGAGCAGTTCTTC.